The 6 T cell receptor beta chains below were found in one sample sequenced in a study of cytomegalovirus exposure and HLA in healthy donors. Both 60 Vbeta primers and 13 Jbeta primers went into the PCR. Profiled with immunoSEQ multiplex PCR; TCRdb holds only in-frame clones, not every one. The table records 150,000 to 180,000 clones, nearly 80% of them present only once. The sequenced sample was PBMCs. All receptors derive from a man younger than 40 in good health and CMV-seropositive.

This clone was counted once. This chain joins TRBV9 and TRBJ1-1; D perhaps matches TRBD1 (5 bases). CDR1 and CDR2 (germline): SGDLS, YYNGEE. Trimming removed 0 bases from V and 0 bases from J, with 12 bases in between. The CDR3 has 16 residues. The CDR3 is CASSVGAGGVNTEAFF. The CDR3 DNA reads TGTGCCAGCAGCGTAGGGGCGGGGGGAGTGAACACTGAAGCTTTCTTT. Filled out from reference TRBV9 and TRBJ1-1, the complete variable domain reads DSGVTQTPKHLITATGQRVTLRCSPRSGDLSVYWYQQSLDQGLQFLIQYYNGEERAKGNILERFSAQQFPDLHSELNLSSLELGDSALYFCASSVGAGGVNTEAFFGQGTRLTVV.

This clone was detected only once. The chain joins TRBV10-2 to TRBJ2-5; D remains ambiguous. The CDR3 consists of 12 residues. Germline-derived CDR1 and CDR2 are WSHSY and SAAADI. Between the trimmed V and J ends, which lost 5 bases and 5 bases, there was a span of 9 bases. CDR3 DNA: TGCGCCAGCAGTTCTGACTCGGAGACCCAGTACTTC. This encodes CASSSDSETQYF.

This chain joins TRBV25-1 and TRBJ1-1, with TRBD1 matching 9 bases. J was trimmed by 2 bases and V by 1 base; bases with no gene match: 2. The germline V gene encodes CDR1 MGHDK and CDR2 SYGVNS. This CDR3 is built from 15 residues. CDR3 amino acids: CASSEWDRDNTEAFF. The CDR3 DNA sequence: TGTGCCAGCAGTGAATGGGACAGGGACAACACTGAAGCTTTCTTT.

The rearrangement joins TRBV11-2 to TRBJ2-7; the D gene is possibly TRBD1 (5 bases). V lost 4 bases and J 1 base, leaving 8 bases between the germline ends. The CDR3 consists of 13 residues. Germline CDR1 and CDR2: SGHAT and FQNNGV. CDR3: CASSSAGSYEQYF. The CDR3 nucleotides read TGTGCCAGCAGCTCCGCAGGGTCCTACGAGCAGTACTTC. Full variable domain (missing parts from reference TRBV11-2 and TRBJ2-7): EAGVAQSPRYKIIEKRQSVAFWCNPISGHATLYWYQQILGQGPKLLIQFQNNGVVDDSQLPKDRFSAERLKGVDSTLKIQPAKLEDSAVYLCASSSAGSYEQYFGPGTRLTVT.

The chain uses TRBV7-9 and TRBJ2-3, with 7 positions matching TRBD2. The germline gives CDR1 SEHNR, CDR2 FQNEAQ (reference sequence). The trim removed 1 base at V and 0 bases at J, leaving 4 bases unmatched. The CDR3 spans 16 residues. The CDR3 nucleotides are TGTGCCAGCAGCTTAGAAAGCGGGACTAGCACAGATACGCAGTATTTT. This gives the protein CASSLESGTSTDTQYF.

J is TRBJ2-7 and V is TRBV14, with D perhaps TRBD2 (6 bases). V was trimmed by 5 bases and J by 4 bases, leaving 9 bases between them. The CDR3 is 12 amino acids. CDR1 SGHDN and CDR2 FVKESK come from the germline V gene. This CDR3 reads CASSKGRYEQYF. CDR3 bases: TGTGCCAGCAGCAAAGGGAGGTACGAGCAGTACTTC.